The clone carrying this T cell receptor (beta chain) was seen more than once but under ten times. This sample is drawn from a study of blood T cell repertoires in COVID-19. The wider study: Samples taken during acute and convalescent COVID-19 were collected in the United States, Italy and Spain. Nucleic acid was either cDNA or gDNA, and it came from T cells, B-cell-depleted T cells, or PBMCs.

Original handling: Estimation of nucleated cell counts was performed using reference gene primer amplification. Method: immunoSEQ multiplex PCR; TCRdb's copy keeps in-frame clones and lacks some. The V and J calls and clone size are taken from that table; D and trimming were inferred from the DNA. The sample has about 77,000 clones; less than 85% are singletons. Sequenced input: peripheral blood. The receptor was isolated from a woman in her seventies with acute or convalescent COVID-19.

CDR3: CASSSQDRGPFF. The CDR3 DNA sequence: TGTGCCAGCAGTTCGCAGGACAGGGGGCCGTTCTTC. This chain joins TRBV27 and TRBJ2-1; 11 nucleotides match TRBD1. Germline values: CDR1 MNHEY, CDR2 SMNVEV (reference sequence). Germline trimming cut 4 bases from V and 15 bases from J; bases unmatched to any gene: 5. The CDR3 consists of 12 residues.